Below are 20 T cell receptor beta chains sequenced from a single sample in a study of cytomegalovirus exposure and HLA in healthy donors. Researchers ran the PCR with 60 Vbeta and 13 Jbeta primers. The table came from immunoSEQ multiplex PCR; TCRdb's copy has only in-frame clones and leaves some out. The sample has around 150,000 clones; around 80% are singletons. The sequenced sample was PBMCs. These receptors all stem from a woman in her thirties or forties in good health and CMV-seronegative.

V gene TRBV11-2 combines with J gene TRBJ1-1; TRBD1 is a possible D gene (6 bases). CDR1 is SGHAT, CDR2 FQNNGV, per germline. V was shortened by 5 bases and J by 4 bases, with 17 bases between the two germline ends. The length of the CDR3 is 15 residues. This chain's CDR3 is CASSLRTAWGTEAFF. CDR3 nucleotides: TGTGCCAGCAGCCTCAGGACAGCTTGGGGCACTGAAGCTTTCTTT.

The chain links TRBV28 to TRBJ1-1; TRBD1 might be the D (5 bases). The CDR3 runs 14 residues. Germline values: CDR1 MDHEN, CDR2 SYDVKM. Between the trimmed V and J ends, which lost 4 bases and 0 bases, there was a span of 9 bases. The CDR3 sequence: CASSSPTVNTEAFF. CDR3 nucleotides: TGTGCCAGCAGTTCGCCGACAGTGAACACTGAAGCTTTCTTT.

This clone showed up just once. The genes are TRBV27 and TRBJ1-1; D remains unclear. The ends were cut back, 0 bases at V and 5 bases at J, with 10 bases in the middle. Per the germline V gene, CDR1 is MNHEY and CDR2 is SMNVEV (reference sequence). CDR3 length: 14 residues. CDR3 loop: CASSLSREATEAFF. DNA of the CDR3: TGTGCCAGCAGTTTATCGAGGGAGGCTACTGAAGCTTTCTTT.

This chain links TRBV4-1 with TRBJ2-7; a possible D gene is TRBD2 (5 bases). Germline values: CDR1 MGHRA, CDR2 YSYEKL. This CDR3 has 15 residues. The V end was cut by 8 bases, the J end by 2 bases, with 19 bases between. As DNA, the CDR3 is TGCGCCAGCGCCCAAGAAGGGAGAGGGACCTACGAGCAGTACTTC. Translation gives CASAQEGRGTYEQYF.

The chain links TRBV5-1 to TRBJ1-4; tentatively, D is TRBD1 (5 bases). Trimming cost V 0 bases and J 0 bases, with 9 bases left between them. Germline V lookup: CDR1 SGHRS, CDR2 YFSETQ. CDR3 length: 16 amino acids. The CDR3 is CASSLGGHATNEKLFF. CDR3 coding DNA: TGCGCCAGCAGCTTGGGTGGACACGCAACTAATGAAAAACTGTTTTTT.

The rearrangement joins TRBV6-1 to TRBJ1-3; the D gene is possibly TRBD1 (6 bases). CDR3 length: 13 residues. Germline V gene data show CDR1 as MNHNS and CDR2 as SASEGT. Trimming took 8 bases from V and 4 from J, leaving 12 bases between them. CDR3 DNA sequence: TGTGCCAGCGTCCTGGGGGCAGGAAACACCATATATTTT. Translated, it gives CASVLGAGNTIYF.

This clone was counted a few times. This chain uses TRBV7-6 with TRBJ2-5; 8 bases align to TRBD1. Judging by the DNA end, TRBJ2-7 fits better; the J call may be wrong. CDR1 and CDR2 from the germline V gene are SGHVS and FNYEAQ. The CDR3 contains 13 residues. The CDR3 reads CASSLDRGDEQYF. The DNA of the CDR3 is TGTGCCAGCAGCTTAGACAGGGGGGACGAGCAGTACTTC.

As DNA, the CDR3 is TGTGCCAGCAGCCGCGGGAGAGGGACAGATACGCAGTATTTT. Its translation is CASSRGRGTDTQYF. This sequence joins TRBV7-9 and TRBJ2-3; 7 positions agree with TRBD2. CDR1 SEHNR and CDR2 FQNEAQ come from the germline V gene (reference sequence). Trimming removed 5 bases from V and 3 bases from J; junction bases left unmatched: 5. The CDR3 is 14 residues long. The variable domain in full, with the rest retrieved from reference TRBV7-9 and TRBJ2-3, is DTGVSQNPRHKITKRGQNVTFRCDPISEHNRLYWYRQTLGQGPEFLTYFQNEAQLEKSRLLSDRFSAERPKGSFSTLEIQRTEQGDSAMYLCASSRGRGTDTQYFGPGTRLTVL.

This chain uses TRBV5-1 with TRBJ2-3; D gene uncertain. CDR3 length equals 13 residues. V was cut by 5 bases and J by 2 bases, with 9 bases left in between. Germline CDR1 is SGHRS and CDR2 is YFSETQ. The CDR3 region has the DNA TGCGCCAGCAGATACGGAGACACAGATACGCAGTATTTT. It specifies CASRYGDTDTQYF.

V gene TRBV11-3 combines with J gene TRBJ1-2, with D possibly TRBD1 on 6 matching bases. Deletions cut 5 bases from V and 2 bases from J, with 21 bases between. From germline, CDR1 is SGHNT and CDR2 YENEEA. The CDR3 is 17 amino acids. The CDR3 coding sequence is TGTGCCAGCAGCCCCGGGACAAGACCTGACCCGAACTATGGCTACACCTTC. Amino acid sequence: CASSPGTRPDPNYGYTF. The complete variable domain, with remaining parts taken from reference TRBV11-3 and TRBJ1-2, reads EAGVVQSPRYKIIEKKQPVAFWCNPISGHNTLYWYLQNLGQGPELLIRYENEEAVDDSQLPKDRFSAERLKGVDSTLKIQPAELGDSAVYLCASSPGTRPDPNYGYTFGSGTRLTVV.

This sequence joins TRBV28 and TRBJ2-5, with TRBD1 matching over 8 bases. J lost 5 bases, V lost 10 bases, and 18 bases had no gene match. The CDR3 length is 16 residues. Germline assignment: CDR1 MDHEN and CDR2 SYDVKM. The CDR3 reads CATFPLTGGFGETQYF. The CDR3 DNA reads TGTGCCACTTTCCCACTCACAGGGGGATTCGGGGAGACCCAGTACTTC.

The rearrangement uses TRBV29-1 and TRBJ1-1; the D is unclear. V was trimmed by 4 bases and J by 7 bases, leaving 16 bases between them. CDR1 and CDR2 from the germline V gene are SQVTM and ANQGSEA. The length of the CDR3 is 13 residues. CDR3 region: CSVAVREVGEAFF. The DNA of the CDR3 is TGCAGCGTTGCAGTCCGGGAAGTGGGTGAAGCTTTCTTT. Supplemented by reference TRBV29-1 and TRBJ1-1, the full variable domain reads SAVISQKPSRDICQRGTSLTIQCQVDSQVTMMFWYRQQPGQSLTLIATANQGSEATYESGFVIDKFPISRPNLTFSTLTVSNMSPEDSSIYLCSVAVREVGEAFFGQGTRLTVV.

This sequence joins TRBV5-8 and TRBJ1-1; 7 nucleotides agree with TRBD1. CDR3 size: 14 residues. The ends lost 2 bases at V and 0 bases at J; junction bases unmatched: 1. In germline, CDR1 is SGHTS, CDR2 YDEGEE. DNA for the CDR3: TGTGCCAGCAGCTTTAGGGGGCTGAACACTGAAGCTTTCTTT. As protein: CASSFRGLNTEAFF.

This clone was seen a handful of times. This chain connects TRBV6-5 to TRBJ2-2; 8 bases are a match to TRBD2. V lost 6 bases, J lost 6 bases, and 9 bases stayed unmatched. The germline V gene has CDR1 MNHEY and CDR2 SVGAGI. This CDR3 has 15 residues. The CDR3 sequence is CASSLLAGGAGELFF. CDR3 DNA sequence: TGTGCCAGCAGCCTTCTAGCGGGTGGCGCCGGGGAGCTGTTTTTT.

The CDR3 here is CASSRLAGTYEQYF. In DNA, the CDR3 is TGTGCCAGCAGTCGACTAGCGGGTACCTACGAGCAGTACTTC. The chain recombines TRBV11-3 with TRBJ2-7; 10 bases agree with TRBD2. The CDR3 has 14 amino acids. V dropped 6 bases and J dropped 2; count of bases not matched to a gene: 4. Germline CDR1 is SGHNT and CDR2 is YENEEA. The whole variable domain, remainder taken from reference TRBV11-3 and TRBJ2-7, is EAGVVQSPRYKIIEKKQPVAFWCNPISGHNTLYWYLQNLGQGPELLIRYENEEAVDDSQLPKDRFSAERLKGVDSTLKIQPAELGDSAVYLCASSRLAGTYEQYFGPGTRLTVT.

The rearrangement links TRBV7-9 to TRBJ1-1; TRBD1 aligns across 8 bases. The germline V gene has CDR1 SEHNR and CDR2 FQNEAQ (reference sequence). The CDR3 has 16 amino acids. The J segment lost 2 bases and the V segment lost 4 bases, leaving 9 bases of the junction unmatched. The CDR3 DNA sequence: TGTGCCAGCAGCTCCCCCTGGACAGGGCTAAACACTGAAGCTTTCTTT. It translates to CASSSPWTGLNTEAFF.

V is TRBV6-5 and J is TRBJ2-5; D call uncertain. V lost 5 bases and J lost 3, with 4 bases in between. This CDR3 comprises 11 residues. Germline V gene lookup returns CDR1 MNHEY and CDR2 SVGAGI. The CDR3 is CASSPEETQYF. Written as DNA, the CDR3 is TGTGCCAGCAGTCCTGAAGAGACCCAGTACTTC.

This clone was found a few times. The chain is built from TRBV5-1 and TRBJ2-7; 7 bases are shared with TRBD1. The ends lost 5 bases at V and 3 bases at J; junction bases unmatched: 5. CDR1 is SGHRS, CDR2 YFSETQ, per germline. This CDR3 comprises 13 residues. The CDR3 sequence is CASSKTGFYEQYF. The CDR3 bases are TGCGCCAGCAGTAAGACAGGGTTCTACGAGCAGTACTTC. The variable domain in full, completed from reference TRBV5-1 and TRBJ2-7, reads KAGVTQTPRYLIKTRGQQVTLSCSPISGHRSVSWYQQTPGQGLQFLFEYFSETQRNKGNFPGRFSGRQFSNSRSEMNVSTLELGDSALYLCASSKTGFYEQYFGPGTRLTVT.

Here the CDR3 reads CASSLGSYGEQYF. Written as DNA, the CDR3 is TGTGCCAGCAGCCTAGGGAGCTACGGCGAGCAGTACTTC. This rearrangement joins TRBV11-3 to TRBJ2-7; D is possibly TRBD2 (5 bases). V dropped 5 bases and J dropped 6 bases, with 14 bases sitting between them. The CDR3 length is 13 residues. Germline CDR1 SGHNT, CDR2 YENEEA. Looking up the rest from reference TRBV11-3 and TRBJ2-7 gives the full variable domain: EAGVVQSPRYKIIEKKQPVAFWCNPISGHNTLYWYLQNLGQGPELLIRYENEEAVDDSQLPKDRFSAERLKGVDSTLKIQPAELGDSAVYLCASSLGSYGEQYFGPGTRLTVT.

CDR3 bases: TGTGCCTGGAGTAGGGAGGACGGTGGGAATCAGCCCCAGCATTTT. Translating it yields CAWSREDGGNQPQHF. The J gene is TRBJ1-5, the V gene TRBV30; D unclear. The CDR3 covers 15 residues. The V end lost 2 bases, the J end lost 4 bases, and 15 bases lay between the germline ends. Germline assignment: CDR1 GTSNPN and CDR2 SVGIG (reference sequence).